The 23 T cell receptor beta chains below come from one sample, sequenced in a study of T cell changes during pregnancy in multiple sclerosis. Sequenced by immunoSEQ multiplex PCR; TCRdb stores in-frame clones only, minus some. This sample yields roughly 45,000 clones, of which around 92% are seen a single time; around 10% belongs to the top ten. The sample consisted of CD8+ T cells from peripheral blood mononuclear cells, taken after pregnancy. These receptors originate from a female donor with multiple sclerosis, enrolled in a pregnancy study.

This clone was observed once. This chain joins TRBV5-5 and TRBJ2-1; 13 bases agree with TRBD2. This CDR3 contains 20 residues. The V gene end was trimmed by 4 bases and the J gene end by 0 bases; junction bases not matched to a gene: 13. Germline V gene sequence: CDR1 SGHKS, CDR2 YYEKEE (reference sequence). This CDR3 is CASSGGGLAGLTSSYNEQFF. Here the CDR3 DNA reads TGTGCCAGCAGCGGGGGGGGACTAGCGGGACTGACTAGCTCCTACAATGAGCAGTTCTTC. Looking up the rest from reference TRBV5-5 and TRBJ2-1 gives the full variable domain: DAGVTQSPTHLIKTRGQQVTLRCSPISGHKSVSWYQQVLGQGPQFIFQYYEKEERGRGNFPDRFSARQFPNYSSELNVNALLLGDSALYLCASSGGGLAGLTSSYNEQFFGPGTRLTVL.

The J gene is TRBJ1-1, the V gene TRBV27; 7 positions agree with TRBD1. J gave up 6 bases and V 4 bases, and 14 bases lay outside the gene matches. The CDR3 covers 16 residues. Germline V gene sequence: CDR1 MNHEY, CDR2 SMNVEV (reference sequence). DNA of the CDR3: TGTGCCAGCAGTTACCTTACCGTAGGGGGCATGGCTGAAGCTTTCTTT. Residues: CASSYLTVGGMAEAFF.

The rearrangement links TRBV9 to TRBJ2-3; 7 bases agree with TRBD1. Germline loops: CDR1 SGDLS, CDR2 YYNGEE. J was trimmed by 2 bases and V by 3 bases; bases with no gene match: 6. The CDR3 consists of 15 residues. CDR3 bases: TGTGCCAGCAGCGCAAGACAGGGTTACACAGATACGCAGTATTTT. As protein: CASSARQGYTDTQYF.

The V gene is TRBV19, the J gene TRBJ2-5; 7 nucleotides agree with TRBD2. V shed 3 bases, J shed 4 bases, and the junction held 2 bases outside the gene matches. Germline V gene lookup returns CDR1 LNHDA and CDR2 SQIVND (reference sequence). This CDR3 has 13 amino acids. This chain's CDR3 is CASSIWGGETQYF. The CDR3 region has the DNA TGTGCCAGTAGTATTTGGGGGGGAGAGACCCAGTACTTC.

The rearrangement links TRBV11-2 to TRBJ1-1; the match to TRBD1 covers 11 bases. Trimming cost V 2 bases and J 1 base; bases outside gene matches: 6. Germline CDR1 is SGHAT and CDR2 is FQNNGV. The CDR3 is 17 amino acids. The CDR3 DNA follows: TGTGCCAGCAGCTTACCCGGACAGGGGGCGCAGAACACTGAAGCTTTCTTT. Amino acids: CASSLPGQGAQNTEAFF.

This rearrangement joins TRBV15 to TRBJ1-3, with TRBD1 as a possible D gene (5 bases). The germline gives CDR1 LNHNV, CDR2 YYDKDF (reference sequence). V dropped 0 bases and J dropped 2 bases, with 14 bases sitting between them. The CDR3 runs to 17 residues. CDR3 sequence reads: CATSRDNEGAAGNTIYF. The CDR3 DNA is TGTGCCACCAGCAGAGATAATGAAGGGGCGGCTGGAAACACCATATATTTT.

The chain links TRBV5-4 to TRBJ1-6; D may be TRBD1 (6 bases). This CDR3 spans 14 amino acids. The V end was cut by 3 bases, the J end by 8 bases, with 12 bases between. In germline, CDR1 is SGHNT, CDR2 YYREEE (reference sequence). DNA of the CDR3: TGTGCCAGCAGCTCGGTACAGGGTGATTCACCCCTCCACTTT. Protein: CASSSVQGDSPLHF.

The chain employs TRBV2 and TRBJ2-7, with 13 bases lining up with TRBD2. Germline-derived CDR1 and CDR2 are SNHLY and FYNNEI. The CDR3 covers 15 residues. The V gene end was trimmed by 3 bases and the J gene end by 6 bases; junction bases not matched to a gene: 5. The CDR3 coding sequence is TGTGCCAGCAGTGATTTGACTAGCGGGAGGCGCGAGCAGTACTTC. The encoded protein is CASSDLTSGRREQYF.

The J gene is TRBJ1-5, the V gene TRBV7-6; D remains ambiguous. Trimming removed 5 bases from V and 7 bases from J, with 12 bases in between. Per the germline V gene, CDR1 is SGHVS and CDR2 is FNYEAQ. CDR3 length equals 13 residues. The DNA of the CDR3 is TGTGCCAGCAGCGTCGGTCCCGTCCAGCCCCAGCATTTT. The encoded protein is CASSVGPVQPQHF.

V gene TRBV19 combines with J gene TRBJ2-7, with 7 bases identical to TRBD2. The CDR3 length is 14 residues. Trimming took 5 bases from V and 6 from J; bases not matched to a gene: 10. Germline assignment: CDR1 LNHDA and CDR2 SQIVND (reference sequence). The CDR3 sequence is CASSAAGAPTEQYF. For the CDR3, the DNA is TGTGCCAGTAGTGCGGCGGGAGCGCCTACCGAGCAGTACTTC.

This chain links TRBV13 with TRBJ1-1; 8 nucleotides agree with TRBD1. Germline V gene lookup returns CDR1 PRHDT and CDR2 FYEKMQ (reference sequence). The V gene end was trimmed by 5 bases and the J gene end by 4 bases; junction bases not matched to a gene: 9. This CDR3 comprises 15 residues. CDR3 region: CASSARTTGATEAFF. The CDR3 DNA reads TGTGCCAGCAGCGCTCGAACGACAGGGGCCACTGAAGCTTTCTTT.

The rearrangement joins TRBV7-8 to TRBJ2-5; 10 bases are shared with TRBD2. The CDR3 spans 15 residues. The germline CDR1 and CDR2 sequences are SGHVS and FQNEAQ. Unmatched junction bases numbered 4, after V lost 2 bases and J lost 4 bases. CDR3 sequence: CASSLSGGALETQYF. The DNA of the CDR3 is TGTGCCAGCAGCTTAAGCGGGGGGGCCCTAGAGACCCAGTACTTC.

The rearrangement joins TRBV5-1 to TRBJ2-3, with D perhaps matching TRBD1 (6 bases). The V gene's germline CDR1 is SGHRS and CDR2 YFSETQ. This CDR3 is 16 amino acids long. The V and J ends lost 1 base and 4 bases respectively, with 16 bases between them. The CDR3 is CASSLTGPISADTQYF. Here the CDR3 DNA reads TGCGCCAGCAGCTTGACAGGGCCCATATCTGCAGATACGCAGTATTTT. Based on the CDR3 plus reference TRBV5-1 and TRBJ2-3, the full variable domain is KAGVTQTPRYLIKTRGQQVTLSCSPISGHRSVSWYQQTPGQGLQFLFEYFSETQRNKGNFPGRFSGRQFSNSRSEMNVSTLELGDSALYLCASSLTGPISADTQYFGPGTRLTVL.

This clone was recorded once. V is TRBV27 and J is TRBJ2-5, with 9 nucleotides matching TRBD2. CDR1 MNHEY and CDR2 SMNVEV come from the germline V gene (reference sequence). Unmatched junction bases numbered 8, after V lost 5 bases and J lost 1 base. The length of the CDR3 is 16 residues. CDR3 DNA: TGTGCCAGCAGTCCGCAGGCTAGCGGGGCCCAAGAGACCCAGTACTTC. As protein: CASSPQASGAQETQYF.

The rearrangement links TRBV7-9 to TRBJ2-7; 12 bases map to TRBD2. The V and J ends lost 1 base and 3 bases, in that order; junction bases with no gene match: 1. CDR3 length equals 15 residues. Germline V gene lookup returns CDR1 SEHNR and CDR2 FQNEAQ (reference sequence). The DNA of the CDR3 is TGTGCCAGCAGCTTAGTGGGACTAGCGGGCTACGAGCAGTACTTC. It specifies CASSLVGLAGYEQYF.

The CDR3 loop reads CASSLYPGPSSYEQYF. CDR3 DNA: TGTGCCAGCAGTTTATATCCAGGCCCGAGCTCCTACGAGCAGTACTTC. The rearrangement links TRBV27 to TRBJ2-7; unclear D gene. Germline V gene data show CDR1 as MNHEY and CDR2 as SMNVEV (reference sequence). Deletions cut 1 base from V and 0 bases from J, with 13 bases between. The CDR3 length is 16 residues.

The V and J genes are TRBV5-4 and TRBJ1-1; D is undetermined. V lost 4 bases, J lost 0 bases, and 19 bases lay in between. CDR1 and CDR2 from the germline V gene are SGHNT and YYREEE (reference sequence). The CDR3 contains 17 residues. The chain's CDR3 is CASSMDGFVTMNTEAFF. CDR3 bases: TGTGCCAGCAGCATGGACGGGTTCGTGACGATGAACACTGAAGCTTTCTTT.

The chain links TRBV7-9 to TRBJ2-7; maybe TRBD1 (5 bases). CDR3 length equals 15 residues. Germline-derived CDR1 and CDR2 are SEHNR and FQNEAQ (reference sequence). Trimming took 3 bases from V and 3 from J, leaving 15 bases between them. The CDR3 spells CASSLSSGPGYEQYF. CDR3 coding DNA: TGTGCCAGCAGCTTGTCGTCAGGGCCAGGCTACGAGCAGTACTTC. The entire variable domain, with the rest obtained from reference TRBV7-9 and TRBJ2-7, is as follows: DTGVSQNPRHKITKRGQNVTFRCDPISEHNRLYWYRQTLGQGPEFLTYFQNEAQLEKSRLLSDRFSAERPKGSFSTLEIQRTEQGDSAMYLCASSLSSGPGYEQYFGPGTRLTVT.

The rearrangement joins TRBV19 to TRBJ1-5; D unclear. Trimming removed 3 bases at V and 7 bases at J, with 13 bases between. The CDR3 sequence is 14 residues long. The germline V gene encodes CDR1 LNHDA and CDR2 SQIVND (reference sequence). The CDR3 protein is CASSIVLLGQPQHF. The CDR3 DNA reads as TGTGCCAGTAGTATTGTCCTCCTGGGCCAGCCCCAGCATTTT.

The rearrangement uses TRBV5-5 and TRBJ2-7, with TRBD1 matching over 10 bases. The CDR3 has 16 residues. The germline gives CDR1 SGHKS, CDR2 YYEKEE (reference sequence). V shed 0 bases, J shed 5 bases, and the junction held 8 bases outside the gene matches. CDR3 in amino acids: CASSLGWDRGNDEQYF. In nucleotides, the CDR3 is TGTGCCAGCAGCTTGGGTTGGGACAGGGGAAACGACGAGCAGTACTTC.

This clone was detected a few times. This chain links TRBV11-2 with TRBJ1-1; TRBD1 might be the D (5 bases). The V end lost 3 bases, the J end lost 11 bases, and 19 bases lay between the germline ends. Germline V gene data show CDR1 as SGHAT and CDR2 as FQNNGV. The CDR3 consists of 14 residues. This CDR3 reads CASSLDVSGVSAFF. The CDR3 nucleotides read TGTGCCAGCAGCTTGGACGTTTCGGGGGTGTCGGCTTTCTTT.

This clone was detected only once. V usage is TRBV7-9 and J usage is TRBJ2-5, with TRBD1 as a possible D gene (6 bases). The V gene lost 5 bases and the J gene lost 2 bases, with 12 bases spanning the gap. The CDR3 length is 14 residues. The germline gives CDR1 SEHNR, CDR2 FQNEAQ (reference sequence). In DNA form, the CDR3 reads TGTGCCAGCAGCCCGGACAGAAAACAAGAGACCCAGTACTTC. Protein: CASSPDRKQETQYF.

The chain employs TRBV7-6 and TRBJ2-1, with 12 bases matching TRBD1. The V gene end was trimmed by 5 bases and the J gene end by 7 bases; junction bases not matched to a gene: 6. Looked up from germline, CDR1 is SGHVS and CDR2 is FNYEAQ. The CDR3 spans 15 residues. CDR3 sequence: CASSLGTGGSNEQFF. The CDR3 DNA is TGTGCCAGCAGCCTTGGGACAGGGGGCTCAAATGAGCAGTTCTTC.